This TCR beta chain was sequenced in a study of CD8+ T cells in alopecia areata. The ends were cut back, 0 bases at V and 2 bases at J, with 13 bases in the middle. The CDR3 loop spans 16 amino acids. Germline V lookup: CDR1 SGDLS, CDR2 YYNGEE. Treatment given: oral pan-JAK inhibitor, 5-10 mg twice daily. As the sequencing template, cDNA was produced by extracting RNA and reverse transcribing it. TCRdb keeps only in-frame clones here, not all; method: immunoSEQ multiplex PCR. The sample lists about 140,000 clones, 86% occurring once. The sample here was CD8+ T cells sorted from blood, taken at week 4, from a patient treated with tofacitinib. This chain joins TRBV9 and TRBJ2-3; D possibly corresponds to TRBD2 (5 bases). This clonotype was obtained from a human donor with alopecia areata. Here the CDR3 reads CASSVGGKPYTDTQYF. CDR3 in DNA: TGTGCCAGCAGCGTAGGAGGGAAACCCTACACAGATACGCAGTATTTT.